Listed below are T cell receptor beta chains from one sample, sequenced in a study of blood T cells in healthy people across ages. TCRdb itself ran the 5' RACE reads through MiXCR, one entry per CDR3 protein. The sample includes about 930,000 distinct CDR3 sequences, under 35% of them seen just once. This sample was also put to use in a study of T cells of mothers and their children.

Material: blood. The receptor set was obtained from a woman aged 35 to 49 in good health. The CDR3 runs from the conserved cysteine through the conserved F or W. A D gene is named only where the DNA matches it firmly. Only some rows state a clone size, as once, few, many or a class for expanded clones.

D gene	V gene	clone size	J gene	CDR3 protein	CDR3 DNA
TRBD2	TRBV7-3	NA	TRBJ2-1	CASSFFSGGNEQFF	TGTGCCAGCAGCTTTTTTAGCGGGGGGAATGAGCAGTTCTTC
TRBD2	TRBV11-2	many	TRBJ2-2	CASSSYSGGGTGELFF	TGTGCCAGCAGCTCATATAGCGGGGGGGGAACCGGGGAGCTGTTTTTT
TRBD1	TRBV12-3/TRBV12-4	NA	TRBJ1-2	CASSLWQGGGYTF	TGTGCCAGCAGTTTGTGGCAGGGGGGTGGCTACACCTTC
NA	TRBV6-1	few	TRBJ2-7	CASSEAHGSYEQYF	TGTGCCAGCAGTGAAGCTCACGGGTCCTACGAGCAGTACTTC
TRBD1	TRBV6-5	few	TRBJ1-5	CASRAGGSISGQPQHF	TGTGCCAGTAGAGCAGGGGGCTCTATTTCCGGTCAGCCCCAGCATTTT
TRBD1	TRBV12-3/TRBV12-4	NA	TRBJ1-6	CASSQGAAGSPPHF	TGTGCCAGCAGCCAGGGGGCGGCGGGTTCACCCCCCCACTTT
TRBD2	TRBV3-1	NA	TRBJ2-3	CASSQKRTSGSPDTQYF	TGTGCCAGCAGCCAAAAGAGGACTAGCGGATCCCCGGATACGCAGTATTTT
NA	TRBV20-1	NA	TRBJ1-5	CSARVSQGRNQPQHF	TGCAGTGCTAGAGTTAGCCAGGGGCGCAATCAGCCCCAGCATTTT
NA	TRBV18	NA	TRBJ1-2	CASSPEAGHGYTF	TGTGCCAGCTCACCAGAGGCGGGTCATGGCTACACCTTC
NA	TRBV20-1	NA	TRBJ2-3	CSARAPGVRRFAQYF	TGCAGTGCTAGGGCCCCCGGCGTGCGCAGGTTTGCGCAGTATTTT
TRBD2	TRBV3-1	few	TRBJ2-5	CASSQEALAGIRKETQYF	TGTGCCAGCAGCCAAGAAGCTTTAGCGGGGATAAGGAAGGAGACCCAGTACTTC
NA	TRBV29-1	many	TRBJ2-7	CSVVQSYEQYF	TGCAGCGTAGTTCAGAGTTACGAGCAGTACTTC
TRBD1	TRBV20-1	many	TRBJ1-4	CSARDDRFPNVGTVNEKLFF	TGCAGTGCTAGAGATGATCGTTTCCCCAACGTTGGGACAGTTAATGAAAAACTGTTTTTT
NA	TRBV4-1	many	TRBJ2-7	CASSQGAAQGVEQYF	TGCGCCAGCAGCCAAGGGGCAGCTCAAGGGGTCGAGCAGTACTTC
TRBD1	TRBV28	many	TRBJ2-7	CASSTSGQGTGEQYF	TGTGCCAGCAGCACCTCCGGACAGGGAACGGGGGAGCAGTACTTC